This record covers a single T cell receptor (beta chain). The data derive from a study of CD8 T cells in Susac syndrome. The CDR3 is 13 amino acids. Germline CDR1 and CDR2: SGHVS and FNYEAQ. Trimming took off 5 bases at V and 3 bases at J, with 11 bases between the two ends. Random hexamers primed reverse transcription of roughly 0.45 to 1 ug RNA. TCRdb ran MiXCR on the immunoSEQ multiplex PCR reads and lists one entry per CDR3 protein. The sample yields about 300,000 distinct CDR3 sequences, approximately 91% seen once. The clonotype originates from a human donor with multiple sclerosis. The specimen sequenced was CD8+ T cells from PBMCs. The rearrangement joins TRBV7-6 to TRBJ2-7; possibly TRBD1 for D (6 bases). CDR3 nucleotide sequence: TGTGCCAGCAGCGCCGGACAGTTCTACGAGCAGTACTTC. Its protein is CASSAGQFYEQYF. The full variable domain, in which reference TRBV7-6 and TRBJ2-7 provide the parts outside the CDR3, is GAGVSQSPRYKVTKRGQDVALRCDPISGHVSLYWYRQALGQGPEFLTYFNYEAQQDKSGLPNDRFSAERPEGSISTLTIQRTEQRDSAMYRCASSAGQFYEQYFGPGTRLTVT.